The subject of this entry is one TCR beta chain. Indicated time point: pretreatment peripheral blood. These data come from a study of PD-L1 blockade in urothelial cancer. Profiling relied on immunoSEQ multiplex PCR, and the TCRdb table lists in-frame clones only, not all of them. The sample contains roughly 54,000 clones, roughly nine tenths of which appear only once. Germline V gene lookup returns CDR1 SGHRS and CDR2 YFSETQ. Deletions cut 4 bases from V and 5 bases from J, with 13 bases between. CDR3 length equals 15 residues. This chain uses TRBV5-1 with TRBJ1-6; a possible D gene is TRBD1 (6 bases). Sequenced here: PBMCs, sampled around atezolizumab (anti-PD-L1) treatment. This receptor was obtained from an older woman with urothelial cancer. For the CDR3, the DNA is TGCGCCAGCAGCAGGACAGACGGAGATAATTCACCCCTCCACTTT. Translation: CASSRTDGDNSPLHF.